This TCR beta chain was recovered during a study of blood T cell repertoires in COVID-19. Across the study: The analysed material was cDNA or gDNA that came from T cells, B-cell-depleted T cells, or PBMCs.

The V end lost 6 bases, the J end lost 4 bases, and 10 bases lay between the germline ends. Germline-derived CDR1 and CDR2 are LNHNV and YYDKDF (reference sequence). CDR3 length: 13 residues. As handled by the study authors: Counts of nucleated cells, estimated from reference gene primer amplification, were obtained. Produced via immunoSEQ multiplex PCR; TCRdb's table is partial and in-frame only. That table furnishes V, J and clone size, whereas the DNA furnished D and trimming. The table includes about 170,000 clones, about 91% detected once. The chain couples TRBV15 to TRBJ1-5; unclear D gene. The specimen was peripheral blood. This receptor was taken from a woman in her forties or fifties with acute or convalescent COVID-19. This chain's CDR3 is CATRSGFNQPQHF. DNA for the CDR3: TGTGCCACCAGATCGGGTTTTAATCAGCCCCAGCATTTT.